Described below is a single T cell receptor beta chain sequence and its context. As yet, its antigen is unknown. The sample is drawn from a study of shared clonotypes between healthy human individuals. Study-wide findings and caveats: Shared clonotypes across all four donors exceeded non-shared ones in generation probability.

V was pared by 6 bases and J by 2 bases, with 6 bases of the junction left unmatched. Germline assignment: CDR1 ENHRY and CDR2 SYGVKD. The CDR3 consists of 17 residues. Sequenced by immunoSEQ multiplex PCR; TCRdb stores in-frame clones only, minus some. The sample shows about 2 million clones, 95% of them seen only once. Donors had no recently reported acute infections or vaccinations and were HIV-negative. Division of CD4+ cells produced a CD45RA+ naive subset and a CD45RA-negative memory subset. This sequence was found in a man aged 18 to 35 in good health. The gene calls are TRBV10-3 and TRBJ2-2, with 13 nucleotides matching TRBD2. Sequenced: naive CD4+ T cells sorted from blood. The subset is: CD45RA+ positively selected. CDR3 DNA sequence: TGTGCCATCAGATGGACTAGCGGGGGTATAAACACCGGGGAGCTGTTTTTT. Translated, it gives CAIRWTSGGINTGELFF.